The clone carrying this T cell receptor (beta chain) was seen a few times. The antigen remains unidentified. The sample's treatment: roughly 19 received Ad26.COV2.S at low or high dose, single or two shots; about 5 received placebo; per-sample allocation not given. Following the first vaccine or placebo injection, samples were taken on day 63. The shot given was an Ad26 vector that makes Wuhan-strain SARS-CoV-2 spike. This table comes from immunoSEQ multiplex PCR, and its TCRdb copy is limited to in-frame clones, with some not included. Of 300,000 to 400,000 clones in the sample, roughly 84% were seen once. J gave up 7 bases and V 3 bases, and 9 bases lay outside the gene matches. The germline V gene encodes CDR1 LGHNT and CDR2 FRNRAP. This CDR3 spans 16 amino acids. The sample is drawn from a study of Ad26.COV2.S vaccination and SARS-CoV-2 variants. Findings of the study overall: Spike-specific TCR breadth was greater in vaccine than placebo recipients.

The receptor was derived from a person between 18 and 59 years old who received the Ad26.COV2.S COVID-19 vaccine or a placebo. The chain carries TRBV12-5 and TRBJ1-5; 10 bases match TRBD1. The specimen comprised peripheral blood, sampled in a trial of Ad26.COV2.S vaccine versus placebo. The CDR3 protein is CASGLAGTGARQPQHF. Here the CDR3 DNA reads TGTGCTAGTGGTTTAGCCGGGACAGGGGCTAGACAGCCCCAGCATTTT.